The source of this T cell receptor beta chain is a study of blood T cell repertoires in COVID-19. Study details: Samples taken during acute and convalescent COVID-19 were collected in the United States, Italy and Spain. PBMCs, B-cell-depleted T cells, or T cells provided the cDNA or gDNA that made up the material.

Trimming removed 4 bases from V and 2 bases from J, with 13 bases in between. Germline V gene lookup returns CDR1 SEHNR and CDR2 FQNEAQ (reference sequence). The CDR3 loop spans 15 amino acids. As processed by the authors: Amplification from reference gene primers served as the basis for estimated nucleated cell counts. TCRdb's table, derived via immunoSEQ multiplex PCR, lists solely in-frame clones and lacks some. The D gene and trimming were derived from the DNA, and the V and J assignments and clone size from that table. Among about 330,000 clones listed, 92% were seen once. Source material: PBMCs or T cells enriched from blood (not recorded which). The chain carries TRBV7-9 and TRBJ2-3; D may be TRBD2 (6 bases). The sequence derives from a woman aged 25-40 years who had recovered from COVID-19. DNA of the CDR3: TGTGCCAGCAGCTCCTCGCGGGGCCACACAGATACGCAGTATTTT. Protein: CASSSSRGHTDTQYF.